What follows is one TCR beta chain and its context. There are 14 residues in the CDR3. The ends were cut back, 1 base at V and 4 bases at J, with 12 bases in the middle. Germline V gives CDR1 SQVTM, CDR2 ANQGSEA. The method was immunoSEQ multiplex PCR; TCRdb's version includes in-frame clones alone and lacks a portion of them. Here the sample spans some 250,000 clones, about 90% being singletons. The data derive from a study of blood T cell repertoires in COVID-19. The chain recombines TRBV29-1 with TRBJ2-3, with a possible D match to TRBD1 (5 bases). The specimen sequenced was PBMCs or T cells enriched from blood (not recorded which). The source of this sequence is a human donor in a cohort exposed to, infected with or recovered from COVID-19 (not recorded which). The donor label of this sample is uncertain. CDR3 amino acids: CSVEGAGNSDTQYF. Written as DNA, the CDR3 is TGCAGCGTTGAAGGAGCAGGGAACTCAGATACGCAGTATTTT.